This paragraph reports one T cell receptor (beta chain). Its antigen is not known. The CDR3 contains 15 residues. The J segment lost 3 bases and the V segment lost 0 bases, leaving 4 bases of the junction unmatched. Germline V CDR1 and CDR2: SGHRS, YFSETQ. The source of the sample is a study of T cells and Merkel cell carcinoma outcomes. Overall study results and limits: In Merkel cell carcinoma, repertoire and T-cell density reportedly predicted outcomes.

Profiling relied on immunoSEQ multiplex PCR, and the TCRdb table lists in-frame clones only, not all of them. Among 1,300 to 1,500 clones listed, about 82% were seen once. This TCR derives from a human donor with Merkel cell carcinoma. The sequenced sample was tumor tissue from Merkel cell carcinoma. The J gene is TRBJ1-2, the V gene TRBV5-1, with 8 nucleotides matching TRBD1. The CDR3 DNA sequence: TGCGCCAGCAGCTTGGTCTCAGGGGGCGACTATGGCTACACCTTC. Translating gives CASSLVSGGDYGYTF.